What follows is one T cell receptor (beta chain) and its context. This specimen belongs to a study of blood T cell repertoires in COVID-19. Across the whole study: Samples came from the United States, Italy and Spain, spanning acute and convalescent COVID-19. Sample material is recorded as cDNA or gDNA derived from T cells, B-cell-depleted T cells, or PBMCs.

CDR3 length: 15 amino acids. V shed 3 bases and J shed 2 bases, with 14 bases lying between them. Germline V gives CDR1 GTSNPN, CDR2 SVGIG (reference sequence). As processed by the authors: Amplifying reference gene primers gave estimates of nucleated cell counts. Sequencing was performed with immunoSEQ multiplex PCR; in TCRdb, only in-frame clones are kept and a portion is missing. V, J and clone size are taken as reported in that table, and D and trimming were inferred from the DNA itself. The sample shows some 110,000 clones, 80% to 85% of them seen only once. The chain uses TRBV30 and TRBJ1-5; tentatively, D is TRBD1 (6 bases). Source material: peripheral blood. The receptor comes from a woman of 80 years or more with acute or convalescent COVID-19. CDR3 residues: CAWSRGGVRNQPQHF. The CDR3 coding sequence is TGTGCCTGGAGCCGAGGGGGGGTACGCAATCAGCCCCAGCATTTT.